A selection of T cell receptor beta chains follows, all from one sample in a study of identical twins. TCRdb reprocessed the 5' RACE reads with MiXCR, giving one entry per CDR3 protein. In the table there are 400,000 to 500,000 distinct CDR3 sequences, more than 13% of which are singletons. These data are also associated with another study on yellow fever vaccine responses in identical twins.

The source material was CD4+ T cells sorted from blood. These receptors all stem from a woman aged 18-29 years in good health. Each CDR3 is given with its conserved first and last residue.

J gene	V gene	CDR3 length	CDR3 protein
TRBJ2-2	TRBV20-1	14	CSARVAGVTGELFF
TRBJ1-1	TRBV20-1	14	CSATTGAANTEAFF
TRBJ1-2	TRBV7-2	14	CASSLGTGGGGYTF
TRBJ2-7	TRBV6-2/TRBV6-3	13	CASRTSGIGEQYF
TRBJ2-3	TRBV4-3	15	CASSQDRTGSDTQYF
TRBJ2-2	TRBV15	14	CATSRGTNTGELFF
TRBJ2-2	TRBV7-2	13	CASSFQQGSELFF
TRBJ2-5	TRBV27	14	CAIQQGALEETQYF
TRBJ2-1	TRBV5-1	13	CASSTLTDNEQFF
TRBJ2-5	TRBV9	14	CASSVGTAQETQYF
TRBJ2-3	TRBV27	19	CASSLSPRAAGGRTDTQYF
TRBJ2-7	TRBV6-2/TRBV6-3	14	CASRGDGGTYEQYF
TRBJ2-7	TRBV5-1	16	CASSLLKTGNSVEQYF
TRBJ2-1	TRBV20-1	13	CSASGLKDNEQFF
TRBJ2-5	TRBV2	14	CASSAIRGRETQYF
TRBJ2-1	TRBV10-3	13	CAISESSGDTQFF
TRBJ2-2	TRBV5-1	13	CASSPRVDGELFF
TRBJ2-7	TRBV6-2/TRBV6-3	13	CASSYRDSYEQYF
TRBJ2-7	TRBV19	12	CASSIGTSEQYF
TRBJ1-2	TRBV2	14	CASSDKGERYGYTF
TRBJ2-1	TRBV29-1	13	CSAVRQGGNEQFF
TRBJ2-3	TRBV4-3	16	CASSSDLGGLPDTQYF
TRBJ2-3	TRBV5-1	12	CASGPELNTQYF
TRBJ1-1	TRBV24-1	15	CATSASGSKNTEAFF
TRBJ2-2	TRBV25-1	16	CASSESKGANTGELFF
TRBJ2-2	TRBV4-2	18	CASSQSHGGVGSTGELFF
TRBJ2-5	TRBV19	13	CATTGASTETQYF
TRBJ1-6	TRBV13	15	CASSLRDSQNSPLHF
TRBJ2-7	TRBV20-1	12	CSAKPGTYEQYF
TRBJ2-1	TRBV19	16	CASSKARGDNYNEQFF
TRBJ2-1	TRBV6-1	14	CASSVTLTGNEQFF
TRBJ2-7	TRBV15	15	CATSRVPAGPDEQYF
TRBJ2-5	TRBV28	15	CATARHPGRQETQYF
TRBJ2-5	TRBV5-6	17	CASSWLRRLADKETQYF
TRBJ1-3	TRBV28	15	CASTRGDSSGNTIYF
TRBJ1-4	TRBV7-6	16	CASSLSAGDGGEKLFF
TRBJ1-6	TRBV7-9	14	CASSLVEGNSPLHF
TRBJ2-3	TRBV12-3/TRBV12-4	17	CASSIRLGERSTDTQYF